The T cell receptor beta chain under discussion was sequenced for a study of EBV T-cell therapy then PD-1 blockade in nasopharyngeal carcinoma. Trimming removed 3 bases at V and 4 bases at J, with 9 bases between. The CDR3 consists of 14 residues. Looked up from germline, CDR1 is LGHNA and CDR2 is YSLEER. Regarding this clone: Its antigen is unidentified.

Specified treatment: AdE1-LMPpoly-expanded autologous EBV-specific T-cell therapy followed by anti-PD-1 nivolumab. The data were produced by immunoSEQ multiplex PCR, yet TCRdb's version contains in-frame clones alone and is incomplete. The table has some 15,000 clones, roughly 80% seen once. The gene calls are TRBV4-3 and TRBJ1-4, with D possibly TRBD1 on 5 matching bases. This TCR came from a man aged 40-55 years with nasopharyngeal carcinoma. This specimen consisted of CD8+ T cells from blood, obtained at roughly day 110 from a patient whose treatment included autologous EBV-specific T cells and nivolumab. CDR3 sequence reads: CASSHGQGNEKLFF. The CDR3 nucleotides are TGCGCCAGCAGCCACGGGCAGGGTAATGAAAAACTGTTTTTT.